A single TCR beta chain is shown here with its context. Trimming took off 5 bases at V and 5 bases at J, with 9 bases between the two ends. The length of the CDR3 is 13 residues. The sample belongs to a study of Ad26.COV2.S vaccination and SARS-CoV-2 variants. This table comes from immunoSEQ multiplex PCR, and its TCRdb copy is limited to in-frame clones, with some not included. Of fewer than 400,000 clones listed, approximately 86% are singletons. Treatment in this sample: approximately 18 received Ad26.COV2.S at low or high dose, single or two shots; a few received placebo; per-sample allocation not given. The investigators took samples on day 63 after the first vaccine or placebo injection.

The receptor was isolated from a person aged 18 to 65 who received the Ad26.COV2.S COVID-19 vaccine or a placebo. The V gene is TRBV12-3 or TRBV12-4, the J gene TRBJ1-4; D unclear. The input for sequencing was peripheral blood, taken in a trial of Ad26.COV2.S vaccine versus placebo. CDR3 region: CASSPAGNEKLFF. The CDR3 nucleotides read TGTGCCAGCAGTCCCGCGGGGAATGAAAAACTGTTTTTT.